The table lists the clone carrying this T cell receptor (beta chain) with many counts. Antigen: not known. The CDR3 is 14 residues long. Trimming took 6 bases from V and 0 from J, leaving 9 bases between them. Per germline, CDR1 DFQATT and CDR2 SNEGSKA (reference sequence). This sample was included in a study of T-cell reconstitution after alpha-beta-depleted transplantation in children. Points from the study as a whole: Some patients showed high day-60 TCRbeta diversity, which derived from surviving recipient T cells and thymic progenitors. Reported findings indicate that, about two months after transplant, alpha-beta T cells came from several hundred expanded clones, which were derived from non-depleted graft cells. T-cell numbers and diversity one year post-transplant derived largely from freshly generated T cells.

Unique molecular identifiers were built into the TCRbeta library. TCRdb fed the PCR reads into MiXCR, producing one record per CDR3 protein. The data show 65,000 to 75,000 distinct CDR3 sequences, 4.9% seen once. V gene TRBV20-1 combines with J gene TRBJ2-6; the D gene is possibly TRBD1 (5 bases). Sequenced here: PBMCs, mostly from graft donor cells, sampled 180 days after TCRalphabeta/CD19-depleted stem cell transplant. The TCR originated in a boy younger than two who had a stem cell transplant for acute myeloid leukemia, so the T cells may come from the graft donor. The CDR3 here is CSATGDSGANVLTF. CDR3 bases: TGCAGTGCCACAGGAGACTCTGGGGCCAACGTCCTGACTTTC.